The 21 T cell receptor beta chains reported below all come from one sample, sequenced in a study of cytomegalovirus exposure and HLA in healthy donors. PCR employed 60 Vbeta and 13 Jbeta primers. Assay used: immunoSEQ multiplex PCR; TCRdb lists only in-frame clones, some missing. This sample has about 160,000 clones, with over 70% found just once. The sample consisted of PBMCs. The receptors come from a woman between 18 and 29 years old in good health and CMV-seronegative.

The chain joins TRBV7-9 to TRBJ1-5, with D unresolved. The CDR3 covers 13 residues. V was shortened by 5 bases and J by 4 bases, with 9 bases between the two germline ends. Germline CDR1 reads SEHNR; CDR2 reads FQNEAQ (reference sequence). CDR3: CASSLGVNQPQHF. CDR3 DNA sequence: TGTGCCAGCAGCCTCGGGGTAAATCAGCCCCAGCATTTT.

This clone was seen only once. The V gene is TRBV5-1, the J gene TRBJ1-2; D is possibly TRBD1 (6 bases). The germline V gene has CDR1 SGHRS and CDR2 YFSETQ. Trimming pared 4 bases from V and 2 bases from J, leaving 15 bases between. The CDR3 runs 15 residues. The CDR3 spells CASSQALGQNYGYTF. CDR3 bases: TGCGCCAGCAGCCAAGCCCTAGGACAGAACTATGGCTACACCTTC.

The table lists this clone with a few counts. The V and J genes are TRBV12-1 and TRBJ2-5; the table calls TRBD2, which could not be checked here. TRBV12-1 corresponds to a pseudogene. The CDR3 has 19 residues. The CDR3 sequence is CASSFWGLAGGKYQETQYF. CDR3 DNA: TGTGCCAGCAGCTTTTGGGGACTAGCGGGGGGGAAGTACCAAGAGACCCAGTACTTC.

This chain joins TRBV2 and TRBJ1-4; the D gene is possibly TRBD1 (6 bases). V was pared by 3 bases and J by 3 bases, with 8 bases between. This CDR3 is 14 amino acids long. From germline, CDR1 is SNHLY and CDR2 FYNNEI. The CDR3 is CASSEGAANEKLFF. The CDR3 nucleotides read TGTGCCAGCAGTGAGGGGGCGGCTAATGAAAAACTGTTTTTT.

This clone was seen only once. The genes are TRBV5-1 and TRBJ2-1; perhaps TRBD2 as D (5 bases). There are 16 residues in the CDR3. In germline, CDR1 is SGHRS, CDR2 YFSETQ. With 0 bases removed from V and 2 bases from J, the gap between germline ends came to 12 bases. The CDR3 spells CASSLGGQAPYNEQFF. The CDR3 DNA sequence: TGCGCCAGCAGCTTGGGAGGGCAGGCTCCCTACAATGAGCAGTTCTTC. Drawing the rest from reference TRBV5-1 and TRBJ2-1, the complete variable domain is KAGVTQTPRYLIKTRGQQVTLSCSPISGHRSVSWYQQTPGQGLQFLFEYFSETQRNKGNFPGRFSGRQFSNSRSEMNVSTLELGDSALYLCASSLGGQAPYNEQFFGPGTRLTVL.

This chain joins TRBV6-1 and TRBJ2-5, with a tentative D call TRBD1 (5 bases). The DNA matches TRBJ2-7 better at its end, which makes the J call doubtful. Germline CDR1 and CDR2: MNHNS and SASEGT. This CDR3 region has 13 residues. The CDR3 DNA reads TGTGCCAGCAGTGCTCAGGGCTGGCACGAGCAGTACTTC. Protein: CASSAQGWHEQYF.

The V and J genes are TRBV7-8 and TRBJ2-2, with D tentatively TRBD2 (5 bases). Germline lookup yields CDR1 SGHVS and CDR2 FQNEAQ. The V end lost 3 bases, the J end lost 1 base, and 6 bases lay between the germline ends. The CDR3 totals 14 residues. DNA of the CDR3: TGTGCCAGCAGCTTCGAGGGGAACACCGGGGAGCTGTTTTTT. It encodes CASSFEGNTGELFF.

The chain recombines TRBV5-4 with TRBJ2-1, with D possibly matching TRBD1 (7 bases). Deletions cut 4 bases from V and 9 bases from J, with 23 bases between. The CDR3 has 16 residues. Germline V lookup: CDR1 SGHNT, CDR2 YYREEE (reference sequence). The CDR3 loop reads CASSQGGSTVWGEQFF. The CDR3 nucleotides are TGTGCCAGCAGCCAGGGGGGTAGCACGGTTTGGGGTGAGCAGTTCTTC.

This clone was seen a single time. This chain connects TRBV6-1 to TRBJ1-2; 8 bases line up with TRBD1. Trimming took 1 base from V and 8 from J; bases not matched to a gene: 6. The CDR3 extends over 14 amino acids. Looked up from germline, CDR1 is MNHNS and CDR2 is SASEGT. CDR3 nucleotides: TGTGCCAGCAGTGAAGACAGGGGGATCGGGGGCTACACCTTC. It translates to CASSEDRGIGGYTF.

This clone was seen more than once but under ten times. The chain couples TRBV11-3 to TRBJ2-1, with TRBD1 matching 7 bases. This CDR3 has 16 residues. V lost 6 bases, J lost 2 bases, and 10 bases stayed unmatched. Germline CDR1 and CDR2: SGHNT and YENEEA. The CDR3 DNA reads TGTGCCAGCAGACCACCCGGACAGGAAACCTACAATGAGCAGTTCTTC. This translates into CASRPPGQETYNEQFF.

This clone occurred once. V and J are TRBV5-1 and TRBJ2-7, with a tentative D call TRBD1 (6 bases). CDR1 and CDR2 (germline): SGHRS, YFSETQ. Trimming shortened V by 0 bases and J by 2 bases, and 15 bases separated the two germline ends. CDR3 size: 16 residues. CDR3 sequence: CASSLALGAIPYEQYF. CDR3 bases: TGCGCCAGCAGCTTGGCTCTGGGGGCCATCCCCTACGAGCAGTACTTC.

V usage is TRBV30 and J usage is TRBJ1-1, with D possibly matching TRBD1 (6 bases). Trimming took off 8 bases at V and 1 base at J, with 11 bases between the two ends. This CDR3 region has 12 residues. Germline-derived CDR1 and CDR2 are GTSNPN and SVGIG (reference sequence). The CDR3, as DNA: TGTGCCGGGGGCGGACGGAACACTGAAGCTTTCTTT. It encodes CAGGGRNTEAFF.

The V gene is TRBV4-1, the J gene TRBJ1-2; 8 nucleotides match TRBD1. CDR1 is MGHRA, CDR2 YSYEKL, per germline. CDR3 length equals 14 residues. J gave up 8 bases and V 2 bases, and 7 bases lay outside the gene matches. CDR3 region: CASSQLTGVGGYTF. CDR3 coding DNA: TGCGCCAGCAGCCAACTGACAGGGGTAGGGGGCTACACCTTC.

The CDR3 DNA reads as TGTGCCAGCAGTGTGACAGGGACGGGGGAAAAACTGTTTTTT. This codes for CASSVTGTGEKLFF. J is TRBJ1-4 and V is TRBV9, with 7 bases identical to TRBD1. This CDR3 has 14 amino acids. Trimming removed 5 bases from V and 8 bases from J; junction bases left unmatched: 9. Germline CDR1 and CDR2: SGDLS and YYNGEE.

Only one count was recorded for this clone. The chain combines TRBV4-2 with TRBJ1-1; a possible D gene is TRBD1 (6 bases). The CDR3 spans 14 residues. Germline V gives CDR1 LGHNA, CDR2 YNFKEQ. The ends were cut back, 0 bases at V and 5 bases at J, with 10 bases in the middle. CDR3 sequence: CASSQEGGLTEAFF. The CDR3 DNA reads TGTGCCAGCAGCCAAGAAGGGGGTTTGACTGAAGCTTTCTTT.

The table lists this clone with a count of one. CDR3 region: CASRAGGTEAFF. DNA for the CDR3: TGTGCCAGCAGGGCAGGGGGCACTGAAGCTTTCTTT. V gene TRBV7-8 combines with J gene TRBJ1-1, with TRBD1 matching over 7 bases. This CDR3 contains 12 residues. Germline loops: CDR1 SGHVS, CDR2 FQNEAQ. Trimming removed 6 bases from V and 4 bases from J; junction bases left unmatched: 2.

The rearrangement joins TRBV10-3 to TRBJ1-2, with 9 bases matching TRBD1. Germline V CDR1 and CDR2: ENHRY, SYGVKD. V lost 6 bases to trimming and J lost 6 bases; unmatched junction nucleotides: 5. The CDR3 spans 13 residues. CDR3 sequence (DNA): TGTGCCATCAGCATACAGGGGGCAAATGGCTACACCTTC. Translating it yields CAISIQGANGYTF.

This clone has just a few counts. The chain is built from TRBV9 and TRBJ1-3, with D possibly TRBD1 on 5 matching bases. This CDR3 has 16 amino acids. Trimming took off 0 bases at V and 4 bases at J, with 14 bases between the two ends. Per the germline V gene, CDR1 is SGDLS and CDR2 is YYNGEE. CDR3 in amino acids: CASSVAHGGFGNTIYF. CDR3 nucleotides: TGTGCCAGCAGCGTAGCTCACGGGGGTTTCGGAAACACCATATATTTT. Full variable domain (rest looked up from reference TRBV9 and TRBJ1-3): DSGVTQTPKHLITATGQRVTLRCSPRSGDLSVYWYQQSLDQGLQFLIQYYNGEERAKGNILERFSAQQFPDLHSELNLSSLELGDSALYFCASSVAHGGFGNTIYFGEGSWLTVV.

The genes are TRBV7-2 and TRBJ1-4; no firm D call. V was cut by 5 bases and J by 5 bases, with 15 bases left in between. The germline CDR1 and CDR2 sequences are SGHTA and FQGNSA. The CDR3 is 15 amino acids. CDR3 bases: TGTGCCAGCAGCCCCAATCTAGGTCGAAATGAAAAACTGTTTTTT. It specifies CASSPNLGRNEKLFF.

The CDR3 reads CASSIGYGRANTGELFF. CDR3 bases: TGTGCCAGTAGTATAGGATACGGTCGCGCGAACACCGGGGAGCTGTTTTTT. This rearrangement joins TRBV19 to TRBJ2-2, with D unresolved. CDR3 size: 17 residues. V was clipped by 1 base and J by 0 bases, with 12 bases between them. Germline loops: CDR1 LNHDA, CDR2 SQIVND (reference sequence).

V usage is TRBV10-1 and J usage is TRBJ2-2; the D gene is possibly TRBD1 (5 bases). The length of the CDR3 is 13 residues. Trimming took off 6 bases at V and 5 bases at J, with 10 bases between the two ends. CDR1 is WNHNN and CDR2 is SYGVQD in the germline V gene (reference sequence). CDR3 protein: CASSDRETGELFF. The CDR3 bases are TGCGCCAGCAGCGACAGAGAGACCGGGGAGCTGTTTTTT.